Below are 9 T cell receptor beta chains sequenced from a single sample in a study of blood T cell repertoires in COVID-19. Here immunoSEQ multiplex PCR was the method, and the copy in TCRdb shows in-frame clones only, minus some. The sample includes 250,000 to 350,000 clones, roughly 91% of them seen just once. Sequencing was done on a sample of PBMCs or T cells enriched from blood (not recorded which). The receptors derive from a woman aged 45-65 years who had been exposed to COVID-19.

The J gene is TRBJ1-1, the V gene TRBV9; D uncertain. V shed 5 bases and J shed 6 bases, with 23 bases lying between them. CDR1 SGDLS and CDR2 YYNGEE come from the germline V gene. This CDR3 has 16 amino acids. CDR3 region: CASRYPQEGGRSEAFF. CDR3 nucleotide sequence: TGTGCCAGCAGGTATCCTCAGGAGGGAGGGAGGTCTGAAGCTTTCTTT.

This rearrangement joins TRBV19 to TRBJ1-5, with D perhaps matching TRBD1 (6 bases). V dropped 4 bases and J dropped 4 bases, with 11 bases sitting between them. Germline CDR1 is LNHDA and CDR2 is SQIVND (reference sequence). This CDR3 comprises 14 residues. This chain's CDR3 is CASSTHRENQPQHF. CDR3 in DNA: TGTGCCAGTAGTACCCACAGGGAAAATCAGCCCCAGCATTTT.

This rearrangement joins TRBV19 to TRBJ1-1; 7 nucleotides agree with TRBD1. Germline CDR1 reads LNHDA; CDR2 reads SQIVND (reference sequence). This CDR3 has 14 amino acids. V dropped 6 bases and J dropped 1; count of bases not matched to a gene: 5. The CDR3: CASSRTGSNTEAFF. CDR3 coding DNA: TGTGCCAGTAGCCGGACAGGATCGAACACTGAAGCTTTCTTT.

The chain links TRBV5-1 to TRBJ2-5; 9 bases fit TRBD2. With 4 bases clipped from V and 3 bases from J, the junction kept 4 bases outside the gene matches. In germline, CDR1 is SGHRS, CDR2 YFSETQ. This CDR3 contains 14 residues. The CDR3 coding sequence is TGCGCCAGCAGCAAAGGCGGGGGGGAAGAGACCCAGTACTTC. This translates into CASSKGGGEETQYF.

The chain is built from TRBV2 and TRBJ1-4; D may be TRBD1 (6 bases). Deletions cut 5 bases from V and 5 bases from J, with 18 bases between. Germline CDR1 is SNHLY and CDR2 is FYNNEI. The CDR3 length is 16 residues. This chain's CDR3 is CASSTHPGAINEKLFF. The CDR3 coding sequence is TGTGCCAGCAGTACCCATCCAGGGGCGATCAATGAAAAACTGTTTTTT.

The chain employs TRBV18 and TRBJ2-2, with 7 bases fitting TRBD1. Looked up from germline, CDR1 is KGHSH and CDR2 is LQKENI. Trimming cost V 0 bases and J 1 base; bases outside gene matches: 2. The CDR3 spans 16 residues. Written as DNA, the CDR3 is TGTGCCAGCTCACCACCGAACAGGGGGAACACCGGGGAGCTGTTTTTT. It specifies CASSPPNRGNTGELFF. Supplemented by reference TRBV18 and TRBJ2-2, the full variable domain reads NAGVMQNPRHLVRRRGQEARLRCSPMKGHSHVYWYRQLPEEGLKFMVYLQKENIIDESGMPKERFSAEFPKEGPSILRIQQVVRGDSAAYFCASSPPNRGNTGELFFGEGSRLTVL.

The chain is built from TRBV7-6 and TRBJ2-3; D possibly corresponds to TRBD2 (7 bases). The CDR3 spans 14 residues. Germline-derived CDR1 and CDR2 are SGHVS and FNYEAQ. Trimming left V 0 bases short and J 5 bases short, with 9 bases between. CDR3 protein: CASSLAGGEDTQYF. In nucleotides, the CDR3 is TGTGCCAGCAGCTTAGCAGGGGGGGAAGATACGCAGTATTTT.

Written as DNA, the CDR3 is TGTGCCAGCAGTTTACCCTCCGGGGAGATAAATTCACCCCTCCACTTT. Translating gives CASSLPSGEINSPLHF. The J gene is TRBJ1-6, the V gene TRBV28; D unresolved. Germline CDR1 reads MDHEN; CDR2 reads SYDVKM. CDR3 length: 16 residues. V was clipped by 2 bases and J by 7 bases, with 15 bases between them.

The V and J genes are TRBV10-3 and TRBJ1-3, with 10 bases fitting TRBD1. V dropped 4 bases and J dropped 1; count of bases not matched to a gene: 4. This CDR3 contains 16 residues. The germline V gene encodes CDR1 ENHRY and CDR2 SYGVKD. CDR3 DNA sequence: TGTGCCATCAGTGGGACAGGGGGATATTCTGGAAACACCATATATTTT. This codes for CAISGTGGYSGNTIYF.